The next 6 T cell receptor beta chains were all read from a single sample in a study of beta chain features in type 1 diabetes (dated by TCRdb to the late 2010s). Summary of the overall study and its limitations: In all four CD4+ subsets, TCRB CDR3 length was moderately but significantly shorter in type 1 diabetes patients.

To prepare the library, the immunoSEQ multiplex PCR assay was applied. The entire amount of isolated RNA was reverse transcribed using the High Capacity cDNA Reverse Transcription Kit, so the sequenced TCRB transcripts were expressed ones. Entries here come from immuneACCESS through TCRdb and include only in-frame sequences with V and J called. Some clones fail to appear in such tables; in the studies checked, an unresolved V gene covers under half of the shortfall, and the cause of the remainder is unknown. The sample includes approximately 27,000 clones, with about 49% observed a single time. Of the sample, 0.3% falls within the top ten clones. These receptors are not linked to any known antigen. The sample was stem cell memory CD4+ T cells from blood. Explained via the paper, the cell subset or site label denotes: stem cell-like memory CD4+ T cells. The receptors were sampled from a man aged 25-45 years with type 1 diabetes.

CDR3 sequence reads: CASSLAGPGAIGELFF. As DNA, the CDR3 is TGTGCCAGCAGCTTGGCAGGGCCCGGAGCGATCGGGGAGCTGTTTTTT. This chain uses TRBV5-6 with TRBJ2-2, with a tentative D call TRBD1 (5 bases). There are 16 residues in the CDR3. CDR1 and CDR2 (germline): SGHDT, YYEEEE. V was pared by 0 bases and J by 7 bases, with 16 bases between.

The chain's CDR3 is CASSEGTVPSETQYF. The CDR3 DNA reads as TGTGCCAGCAGTGAGGGGACAGTCCCTTCGGAGACCCAGTACTTC. The chain joins TRBV2 to TRBJ2-5, with TRBD1 identical over 7 bases. The CDR3 is made up of 15 amino acids. V was clipped by 3 bases and J by 5 bases; unmatched bases: 9. Per germline, CDR1 SNHLY and CDR2 FYNNEI.

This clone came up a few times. The chain's CDR3 is CASTSGGLGNTIYF. CDR3 DNA: TGTGCCAGTACCTCGGGGGGGCTCGGAAACACCATATATTTT. The V call is TRBV19, the J call TRBJ1-3; D possibly corresponds to TRBD1 (6 bases). CDR3 length equals 14 residues. With 7 bases removed from V and 4 bases from J, the gap between germline ends came to 14 bases. CDR1 LNHDA and CDR2 SQIVND come from the germline V gene (reference sequence).

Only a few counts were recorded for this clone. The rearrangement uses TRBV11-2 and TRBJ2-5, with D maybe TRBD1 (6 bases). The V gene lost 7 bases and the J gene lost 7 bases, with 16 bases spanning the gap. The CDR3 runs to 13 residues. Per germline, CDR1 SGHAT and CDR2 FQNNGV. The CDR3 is CASTSDSWGTQYF. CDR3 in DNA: TGTGCCAGCACTTCGGACAGTTGGGGGACCCAGTACTTC.

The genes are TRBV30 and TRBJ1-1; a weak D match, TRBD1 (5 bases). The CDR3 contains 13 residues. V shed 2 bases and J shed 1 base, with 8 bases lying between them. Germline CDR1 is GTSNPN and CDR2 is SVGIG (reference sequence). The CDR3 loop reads CAWSRQGNTEAFF. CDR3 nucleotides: TGTGCCTGGAGTAGGCAGGGGAACACTGAAGCTTTCTTT.

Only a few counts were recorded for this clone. The CDR3 loop is CASSLVGGGHNSPLHF. DNA of the CDR3: TGTGCCAGCAGCTTGGTAGGGGGCGGCCATAATTCACCCCTCCACTTT. The rearrangement uses TRBV5-6 and TRBJ1-6; 7 positions agree with TRBD1. The CDR3 runs 16 residues. V dropped 0 bases and J dropped 5; count of bases not matched to a gene: 5. Germline V gene lookup returns CDR1 SGHDT and CDR2 YYEEEE.